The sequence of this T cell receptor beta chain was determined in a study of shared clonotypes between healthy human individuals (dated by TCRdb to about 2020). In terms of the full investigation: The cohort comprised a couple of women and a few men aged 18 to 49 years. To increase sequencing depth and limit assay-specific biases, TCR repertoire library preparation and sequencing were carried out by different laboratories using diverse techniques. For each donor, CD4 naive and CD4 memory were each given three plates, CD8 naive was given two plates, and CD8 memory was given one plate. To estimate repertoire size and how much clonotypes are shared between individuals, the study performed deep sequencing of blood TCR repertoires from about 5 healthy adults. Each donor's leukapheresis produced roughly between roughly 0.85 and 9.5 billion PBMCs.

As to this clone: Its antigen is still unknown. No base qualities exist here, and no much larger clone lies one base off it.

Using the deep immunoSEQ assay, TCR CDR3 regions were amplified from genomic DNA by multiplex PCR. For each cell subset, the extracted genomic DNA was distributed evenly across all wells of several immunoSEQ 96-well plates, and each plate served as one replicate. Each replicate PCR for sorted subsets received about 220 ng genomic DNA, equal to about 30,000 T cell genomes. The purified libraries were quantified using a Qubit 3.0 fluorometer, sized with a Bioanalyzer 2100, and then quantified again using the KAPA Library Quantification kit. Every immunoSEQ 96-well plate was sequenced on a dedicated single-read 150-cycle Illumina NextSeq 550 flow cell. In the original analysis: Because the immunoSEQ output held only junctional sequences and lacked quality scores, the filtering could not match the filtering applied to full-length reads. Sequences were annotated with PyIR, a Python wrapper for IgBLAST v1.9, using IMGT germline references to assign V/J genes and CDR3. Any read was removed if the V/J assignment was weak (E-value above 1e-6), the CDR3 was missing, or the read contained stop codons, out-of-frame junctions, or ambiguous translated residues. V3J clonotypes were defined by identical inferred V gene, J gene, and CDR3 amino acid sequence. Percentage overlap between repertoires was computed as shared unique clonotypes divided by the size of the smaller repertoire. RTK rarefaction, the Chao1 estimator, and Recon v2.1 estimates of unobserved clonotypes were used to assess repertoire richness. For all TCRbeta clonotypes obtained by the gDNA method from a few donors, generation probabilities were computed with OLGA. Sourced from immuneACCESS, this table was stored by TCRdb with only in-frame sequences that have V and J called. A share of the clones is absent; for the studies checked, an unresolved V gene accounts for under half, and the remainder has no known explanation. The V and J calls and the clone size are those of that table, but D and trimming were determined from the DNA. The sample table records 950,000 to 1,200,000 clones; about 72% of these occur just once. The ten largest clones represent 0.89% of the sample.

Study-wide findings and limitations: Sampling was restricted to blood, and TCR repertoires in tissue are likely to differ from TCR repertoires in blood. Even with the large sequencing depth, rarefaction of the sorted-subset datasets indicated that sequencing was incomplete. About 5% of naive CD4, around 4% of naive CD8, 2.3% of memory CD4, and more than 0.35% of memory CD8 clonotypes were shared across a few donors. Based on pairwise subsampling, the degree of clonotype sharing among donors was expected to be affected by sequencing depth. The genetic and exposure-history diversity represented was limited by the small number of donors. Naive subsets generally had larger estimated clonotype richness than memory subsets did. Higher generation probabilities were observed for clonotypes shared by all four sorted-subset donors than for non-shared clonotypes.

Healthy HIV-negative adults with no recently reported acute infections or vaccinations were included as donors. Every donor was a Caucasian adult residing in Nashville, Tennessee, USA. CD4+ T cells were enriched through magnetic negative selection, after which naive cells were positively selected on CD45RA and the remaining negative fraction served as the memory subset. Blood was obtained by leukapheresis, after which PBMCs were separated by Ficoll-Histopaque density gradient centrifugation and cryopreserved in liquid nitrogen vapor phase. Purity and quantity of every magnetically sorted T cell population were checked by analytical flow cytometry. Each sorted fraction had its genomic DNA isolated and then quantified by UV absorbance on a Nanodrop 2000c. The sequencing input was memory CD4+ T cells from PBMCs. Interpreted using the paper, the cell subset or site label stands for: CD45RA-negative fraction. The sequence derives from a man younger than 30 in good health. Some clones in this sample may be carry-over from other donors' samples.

The CDR3 protein is CASSQSGGVWTEAFF. The DNA sequence reads TGTGCCAGCAGCCAGAGTGGCGGGGTATGGACTGAAGCTTTCTTT. The chain is assembled from TRBV7-2 and TRBJ1-1, with no confident D gene call. The CDR3 covers 15 residues, taking in both the cysteine and the phenylalanine. The DNA shown is the 45-base CDR3, in frame from base 1. V is clipped by 5 bases and J by 5 bases, and the sequence between their germline boundaries is 18 bases long. The germline V gene specifies SGHTA as CDR1 and FQGNSA as CDR2.